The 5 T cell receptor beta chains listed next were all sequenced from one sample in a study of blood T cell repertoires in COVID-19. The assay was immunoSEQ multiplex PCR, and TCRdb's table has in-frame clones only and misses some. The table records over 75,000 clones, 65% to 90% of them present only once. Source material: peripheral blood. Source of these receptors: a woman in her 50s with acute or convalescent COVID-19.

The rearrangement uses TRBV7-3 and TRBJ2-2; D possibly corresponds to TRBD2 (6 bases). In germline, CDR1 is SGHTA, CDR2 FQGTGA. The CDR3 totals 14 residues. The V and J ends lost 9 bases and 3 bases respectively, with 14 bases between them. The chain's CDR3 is CASRPSGDTGELFF. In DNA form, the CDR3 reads TGTGCCAGTCGGCCCTCGGGGGACACCGGGGAGCTGTTTTTT.

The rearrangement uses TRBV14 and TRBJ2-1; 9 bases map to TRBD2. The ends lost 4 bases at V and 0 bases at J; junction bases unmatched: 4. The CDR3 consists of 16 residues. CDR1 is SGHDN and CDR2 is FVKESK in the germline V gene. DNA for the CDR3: TGTGCCAGCAGCCCGACTAGCGGTTACTCCTACAATGAGCAGTTCTTC. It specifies CASSPTSGYSYNEQFF.

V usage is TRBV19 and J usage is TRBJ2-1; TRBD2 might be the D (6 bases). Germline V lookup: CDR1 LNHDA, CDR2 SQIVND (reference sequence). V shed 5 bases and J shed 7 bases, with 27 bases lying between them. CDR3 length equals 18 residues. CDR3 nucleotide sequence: TGTGCCAGTAGTCCTCCGCTGGGTTTGCGGGGAGCCCCAAATGAGCAGTTCTTC. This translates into CASSPPLGLRGAPNEQFF.

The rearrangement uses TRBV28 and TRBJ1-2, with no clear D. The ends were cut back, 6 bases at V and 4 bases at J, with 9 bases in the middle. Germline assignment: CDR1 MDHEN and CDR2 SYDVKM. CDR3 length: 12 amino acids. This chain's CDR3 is CASRPGSYGYTF. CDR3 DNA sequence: TGTGCCAGCAGACCGGGGAGCTATGGCTACACCTTC.

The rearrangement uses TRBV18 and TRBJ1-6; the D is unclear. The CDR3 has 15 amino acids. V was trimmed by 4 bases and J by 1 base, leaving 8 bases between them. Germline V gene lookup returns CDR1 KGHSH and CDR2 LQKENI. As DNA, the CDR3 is TGTGCCAGCTCACTAAGGGAGTCCTATAATTCACCCCTCCACTTT. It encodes CASSLRESYNSPLHF.